This T cell receptor beta chain was recorded in a study of blood T cell repertoires in COVID-19. In the study overall: The United States, Italy and Spain were the sources of the acute and convalescent COVID-19 samples. PBMCs, B-cell-depleted T cells, or T cells were the source of the cDNA or gDNA that made up the material.

Per the authors' pipeline: Amplification of reference gene primers provided the estimated nucleated cell counts. The protocol was immunoSEQ multiplex PCR, while the TCRdb copy is restricted to in-frame clones and leaves out a portion. The D gene and trimming were derived from the DNA, and the V and J assignments and clone size from that table. The sample shows approximately 75,000 clones, 75% to 90% of them seen only once. The length of the CDR3 is 12 residues. CDR1 is SGHRS and CDR2 is YFSETQ in the germline V gene. The germline V and J ends were trimmed by 4 bases and 6 bases, with 9 bases remaining between them.

This rearrangement joins TRBV5-1 to TRBJ2-3; TRBD2 is a possible D gene (5 bases). This clonotype was obtained from a man older than 75 with acute or convalescent COVID-19. Material: peripheral blood. The CDR3 here is CASSPQRDTQYF. The CDR3, as DNA: TGCGCCAGCAGCCCCCAGCGGGATACGCAGTATTTT.